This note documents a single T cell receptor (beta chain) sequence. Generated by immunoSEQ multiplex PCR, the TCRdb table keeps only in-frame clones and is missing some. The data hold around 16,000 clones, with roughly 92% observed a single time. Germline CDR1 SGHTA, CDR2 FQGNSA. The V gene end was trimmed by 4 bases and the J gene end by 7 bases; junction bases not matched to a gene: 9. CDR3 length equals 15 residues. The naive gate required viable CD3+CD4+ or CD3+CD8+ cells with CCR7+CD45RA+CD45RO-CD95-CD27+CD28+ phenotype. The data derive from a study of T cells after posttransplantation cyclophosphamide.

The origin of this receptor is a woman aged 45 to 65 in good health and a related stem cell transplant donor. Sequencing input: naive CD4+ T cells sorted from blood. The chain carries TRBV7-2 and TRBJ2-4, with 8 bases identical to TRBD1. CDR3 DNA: TGTGCCAGCAGCTCTAGGGTGGACAGGGCCAACATTCAGTACTTC. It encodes CASSSRVDRANIQYF.